This T cell receptor (beta chain) was recovered during a study of shared clonotypes between healthy human individuals. Those who donated were healthy HIV-negative adults, with no recent acute infections or vaccinations reported. Germline V gene sequence: CDR1 SNHLY, CDR2 FYNNEI. Trimming took off 3 bases at V and 5 bases at J, with 10 bases between the two ends. The CDR3 runs to 13 residues. Produced via immunoSEQ multiplex PCR; TCRdb's table is partial and in-frame only. The sample lists roughly 1,500,000 clones, approximately 98.5% occurring once. This clone appeared once. The sequencing input was naive CD4+ T cells sorted from blood. The subset denotes: CD45RA+ positively selected. This sequence originates from a man aged 30-40 years in good health. The chain employs TRBV2 and TRBJ2-5; D is ambiguous. The CDR3 DNA reads TGTGCCAGCAGTGAGGCAGGAAGGGAGACCCAGTACTTC. Amino acids: CASSEAGRETQYF.